This T cell receptor beta chain was found in a study of cytomegalovirus exposure and HLA in healthy donors. Study-wide results and caveats: Most TCR sequences were uncommon, yet certain public TCRs appeared in many donors.

A note on this clone: Antigen: not known.

The PCR used 60 Vbeta and 13 Jbeta primers. Method: immunoSEQ multiplex PCR; TCRdb's copy keeps in-frame clones and lacks some. The data hold some 150,000 clones, with around 80% observed a single time. CDR3 length: 14 amino acids. CDR1 is GTSNPN and CDR2 is SVGIG in the germline V gene (reference sequence). Trimming took 0 bases from V and 1 from J, leaving 9 bases between them. The source is a man aged 18 to 29 in good health and CMV-seropositive. The V gene is TRBV30, the J gene TRBJ1-1; D remains unclear. Sequenced sample: PBMCs. CDR3 coding DNA: TGTGCCTGGAGTGTACTATGGCAGAACACTGAAGCTTTCTTT. Translated: CAWSVLWQNTEAFF. Based on the CDR3 plus reference TRBV30 and TRBJ1-1, the full variable domain is SQTIHQWPATLVQPVGSPLSLECTVEGTSNPNLYWYRQAAGRGLQLLFYSVGIGQISSEVPQNLSASRPQDRQFILSSKKLLLSDSGFYLCAWSVLWQNTEAFFGQGTRLTVV.